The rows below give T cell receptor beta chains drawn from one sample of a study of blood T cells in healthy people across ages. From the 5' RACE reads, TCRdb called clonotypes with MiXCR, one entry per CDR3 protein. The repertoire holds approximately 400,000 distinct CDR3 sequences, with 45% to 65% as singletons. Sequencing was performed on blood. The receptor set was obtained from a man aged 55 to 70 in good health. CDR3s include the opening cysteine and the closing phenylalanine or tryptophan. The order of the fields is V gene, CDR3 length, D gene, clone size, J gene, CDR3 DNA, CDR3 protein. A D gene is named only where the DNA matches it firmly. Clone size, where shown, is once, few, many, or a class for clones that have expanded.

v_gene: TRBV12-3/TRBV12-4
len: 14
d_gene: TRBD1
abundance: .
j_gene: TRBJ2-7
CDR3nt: TGTGCCAGCAGTTTTTTGGACAGGGGATACGAGCAGTACTTC
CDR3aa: CASSFLDRGYEQYF

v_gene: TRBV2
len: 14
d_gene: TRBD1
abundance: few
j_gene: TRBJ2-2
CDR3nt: TGTGCCAGCAGCAGACAGGGGGCAAACGGGGAGCTGTTTTTT
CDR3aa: CASSRQGANGELFF

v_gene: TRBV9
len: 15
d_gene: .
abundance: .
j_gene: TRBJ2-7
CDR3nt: TGTGCCAGCAGCCCAGGAAGGGGGGTCTCCTACGAGCAGTACTTC
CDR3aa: CASSPGRGVSYEQYF

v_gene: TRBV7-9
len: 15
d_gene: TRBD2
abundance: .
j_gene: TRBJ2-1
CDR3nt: TGTGCCAGCAGCCTACCGGGACTAGTCTCAGGGGAGCAGTTCTTC
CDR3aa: CASSLPGLVSGEQFF

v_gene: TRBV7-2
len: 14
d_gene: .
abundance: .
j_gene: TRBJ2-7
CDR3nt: TGTGCCAGCAGCTTATACTGGGATTCCTACGAGCAGTACTTC
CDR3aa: CASSLYWDSYEQYF

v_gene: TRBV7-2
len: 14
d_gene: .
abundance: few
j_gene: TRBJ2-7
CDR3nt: TGTGCCAGCAGCTTAGAGGGAATCCGGCGCGAGCAGTACTTC
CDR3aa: CASSLEGIRREQYF

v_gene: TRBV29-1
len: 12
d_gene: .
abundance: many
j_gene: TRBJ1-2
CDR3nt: TGCAGCGTTGAAGATGGGGGTGGCGGCTACACCTTC
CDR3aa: CSVEDGGGGYTF

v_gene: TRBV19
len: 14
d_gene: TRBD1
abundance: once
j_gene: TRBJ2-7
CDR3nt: TGTGCCAGTAGTAGGGCCCGGACAGGGTACGAGCAGTACTTC
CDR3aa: CASSRARTGYEQYF

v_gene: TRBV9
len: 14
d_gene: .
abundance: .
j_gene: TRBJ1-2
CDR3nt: TGTGCCAGCAGCGTAGGGCAGGGCGGCCATGGCTACACCTTC
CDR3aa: CASSVGQGGHGYTF

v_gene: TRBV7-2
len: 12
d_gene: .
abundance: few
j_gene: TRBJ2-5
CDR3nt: TGTGCCAGCAGACTCTCAGGGGAGACCCAGTACTTC
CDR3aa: CASRLSGETQYF

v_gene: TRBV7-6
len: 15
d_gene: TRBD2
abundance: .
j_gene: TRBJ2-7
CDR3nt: TGTGCCAGCAGCTTAACACTAGCGGGACAGGATGAGCAGTACTTC
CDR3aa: CASSLTLAGQDEQYF

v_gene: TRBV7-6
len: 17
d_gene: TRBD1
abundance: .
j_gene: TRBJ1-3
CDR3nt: TGTGCCAGCAGCTTAGCTCCGGACAGGACCTCTGGAAACACCATATATTTT
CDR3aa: CASSLAPDRTSGNTIYF

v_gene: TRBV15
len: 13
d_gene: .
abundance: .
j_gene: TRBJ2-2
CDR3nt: TGTGCCACCAGCAGAACAAACAGGGAAAGGCTGTTTTTT
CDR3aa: CATSRTNRERLFF

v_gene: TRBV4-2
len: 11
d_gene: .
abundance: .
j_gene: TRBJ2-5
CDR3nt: TGTGCCAGCAAAGCGGGAGAGACCCAGTACTTC
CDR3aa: CASKAGETQYF

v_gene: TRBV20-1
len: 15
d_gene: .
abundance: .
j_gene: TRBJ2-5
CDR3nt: TGCAGTGCTAGAGAGGTACAGGACTACGGGGAGACCCAGTACTTC
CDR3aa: CSAREVQDYGETQYF

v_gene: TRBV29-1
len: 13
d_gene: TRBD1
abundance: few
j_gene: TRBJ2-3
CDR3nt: TGCAGCGCCCAGACAGGGTTCACAGATACGCAGTATTTT
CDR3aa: CSAQTGFTDTQYF

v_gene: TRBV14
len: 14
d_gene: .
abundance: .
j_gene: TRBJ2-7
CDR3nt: TGTGCCAGCAGCCAAGACCTCATGTCCTACGAGCAGTACTTC
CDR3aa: CASSQDLMSYEQYF

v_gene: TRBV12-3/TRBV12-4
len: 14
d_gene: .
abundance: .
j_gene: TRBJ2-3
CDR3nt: TGTGCCAGCAGTTTTGGAGGGAGCTTACATACGCAGTATTTT
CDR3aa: CASSFGGSLHTQYF

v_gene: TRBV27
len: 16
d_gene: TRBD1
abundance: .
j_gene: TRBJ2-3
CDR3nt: TGTGCCAGCAGTTCACGGACAGGGGCGGACACAGATACGCAGTATTTT
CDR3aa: CASSSRTGADTDTQYF

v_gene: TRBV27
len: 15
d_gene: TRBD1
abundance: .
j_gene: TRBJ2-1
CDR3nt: TGTGCCAGCAGTTTGGGCAGGGGGTCGGGCAATGAGCAGTTCTTC
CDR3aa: CASSLGRGSGNEQFF

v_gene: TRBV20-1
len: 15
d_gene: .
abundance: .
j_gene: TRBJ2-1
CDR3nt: TGCAGTGCTCTCGGGGTAGCGGACTCCTACAATGAGCAGTTCTTC
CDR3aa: CSALGVADSYNEQFF

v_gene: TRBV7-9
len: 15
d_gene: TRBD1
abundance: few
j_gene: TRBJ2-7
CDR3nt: TGTGCCAGCAGCGGGCGGTGGGGACAGACCTACGAGCAGTACTTC
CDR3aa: CASSGRWGQTYEQYF

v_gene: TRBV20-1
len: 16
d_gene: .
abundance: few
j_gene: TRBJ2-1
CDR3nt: TGCAGTGCTAGAGTAGCAGGGACGAGCTCCTACAATGAGCAGTTCTTC
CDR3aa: CSARVAGTSSYNEQFF

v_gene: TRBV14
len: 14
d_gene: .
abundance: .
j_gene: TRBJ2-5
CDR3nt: TGTGCCAGCAGCCAAGATACAGCGCAAGAGACCCAGTACTTC
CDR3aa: CASSQDTAQETQYF

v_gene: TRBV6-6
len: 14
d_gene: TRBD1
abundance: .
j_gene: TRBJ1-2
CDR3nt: TGTGCCAGCAGGTCAACCGGGACAGGCTATGGCTACACCTTC
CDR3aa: CASRSTGTGYGYTF

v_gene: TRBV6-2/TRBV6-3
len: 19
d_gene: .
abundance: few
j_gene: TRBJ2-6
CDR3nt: TGTGCCAGCCGTACCCTCTTCGGGGGCGCGGGCTCTGGGGCCAACGTCCTGACTTTC
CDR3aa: CASRTLFGGAGSGANVLTF

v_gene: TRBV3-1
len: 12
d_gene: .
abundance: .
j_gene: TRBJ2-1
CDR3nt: TGTGCCAGCAAGGGAGAACTCTACGAGCAGTTCTTC
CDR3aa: CASKGELYEQFF

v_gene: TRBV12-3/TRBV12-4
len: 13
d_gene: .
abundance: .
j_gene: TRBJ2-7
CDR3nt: TGTGCCAGCAGTACCGGCAGGGCCCACGAGCAGTACTTC
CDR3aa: CASSTGRAHEQYF

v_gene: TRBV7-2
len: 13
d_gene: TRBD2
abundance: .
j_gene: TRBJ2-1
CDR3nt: TGTGCCATCCGGGAGGGGGATTACAATGAGCAGTTCTTC
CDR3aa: CAIREGDYNEQFF

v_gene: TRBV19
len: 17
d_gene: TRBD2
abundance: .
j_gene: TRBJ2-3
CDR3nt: TGTGCCAGTAGTATGCTAGCGGGGGGGCGTAGCACAGATACGCAGTATTTT
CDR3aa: CASSMLAGGRSTDTQYF

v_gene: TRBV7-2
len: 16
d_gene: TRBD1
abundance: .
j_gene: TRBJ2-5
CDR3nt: TGTGCCAGCAGCAACCCCTGGGACAGGGACGGAGGGACCCAGTACTTC
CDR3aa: CASSNPWDRDGGTQYF

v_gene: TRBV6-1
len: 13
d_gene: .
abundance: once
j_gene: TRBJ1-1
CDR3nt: TGTGCCAGCAAGCTTTCACTGAACACTGAAGCTTTCTTT
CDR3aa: CASKLSLNTEAFF

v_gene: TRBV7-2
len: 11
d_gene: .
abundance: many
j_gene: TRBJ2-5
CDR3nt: TGTGCCAGCAGCCCACGGGAGACCCAGTACTTC
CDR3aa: CASSPRETQYF